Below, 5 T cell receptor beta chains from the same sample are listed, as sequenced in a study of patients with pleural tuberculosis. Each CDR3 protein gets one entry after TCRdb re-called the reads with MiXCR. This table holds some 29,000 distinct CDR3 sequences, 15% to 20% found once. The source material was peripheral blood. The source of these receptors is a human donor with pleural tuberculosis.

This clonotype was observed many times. Written as DNA, the CDR3 is TGTGCCAGCAAGACTAGCGGGAGGGGCACCGGGGAGCTGTTTTTT. Amino acids: CASKTSGRGTGELFF. J is TRBJ2-2 and V is TRBV2; 14 bases agree with TRBD2. There are 15 residues in the CDR3. V lost 7 bases, J lost 4 bases, and 2 bases stayed unmatched. Germline V gene lookup returns CDR1 SNHLY and CDR2 FYNNEI.

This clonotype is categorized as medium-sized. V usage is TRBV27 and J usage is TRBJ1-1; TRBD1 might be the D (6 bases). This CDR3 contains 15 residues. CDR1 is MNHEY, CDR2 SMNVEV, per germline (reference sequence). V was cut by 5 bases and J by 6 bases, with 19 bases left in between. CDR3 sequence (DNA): TGTGCCAGCAGTCTAAACCAAGACAGGTGGGCTGAAGCTTTCTTT. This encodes CASSLNQDRWAEAFF.

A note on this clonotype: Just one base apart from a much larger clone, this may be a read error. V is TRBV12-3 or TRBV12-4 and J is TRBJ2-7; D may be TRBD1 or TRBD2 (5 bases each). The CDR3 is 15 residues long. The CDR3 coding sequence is TGTGCCAGCAGTCTAACCCCGGGACGGTTCTACAAGCAGTACTTC. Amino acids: CASSLTPGRFYKQYF.

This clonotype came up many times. CDR3 sequence reads: CASSPRQVSGANVLTF. CDR3 DNA: TGTGCCAGCAGCCCGAGACAGGTCTCTGGGGCCAACGTCCTGACTTTC. The chain is built from TRBV7-2 and TRBJ2-6; D might be TRBD1 (6 bases). V lost 5 bases, J lost 0 bases, and 11 bases lay in between. CDR3 length equals 16 residues. CDR1 and CDR2 (germline): SGHTA, FQGNSA.

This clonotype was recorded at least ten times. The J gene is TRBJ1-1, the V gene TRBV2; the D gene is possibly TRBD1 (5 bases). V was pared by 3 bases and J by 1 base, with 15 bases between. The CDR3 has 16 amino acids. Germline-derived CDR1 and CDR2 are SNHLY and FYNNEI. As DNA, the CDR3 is TGTGCCAGCAGTGACAGGGACTCCATTTCGAACACTGAAGCTTTCTTT. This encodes CASSDRDSISNTEAFF.